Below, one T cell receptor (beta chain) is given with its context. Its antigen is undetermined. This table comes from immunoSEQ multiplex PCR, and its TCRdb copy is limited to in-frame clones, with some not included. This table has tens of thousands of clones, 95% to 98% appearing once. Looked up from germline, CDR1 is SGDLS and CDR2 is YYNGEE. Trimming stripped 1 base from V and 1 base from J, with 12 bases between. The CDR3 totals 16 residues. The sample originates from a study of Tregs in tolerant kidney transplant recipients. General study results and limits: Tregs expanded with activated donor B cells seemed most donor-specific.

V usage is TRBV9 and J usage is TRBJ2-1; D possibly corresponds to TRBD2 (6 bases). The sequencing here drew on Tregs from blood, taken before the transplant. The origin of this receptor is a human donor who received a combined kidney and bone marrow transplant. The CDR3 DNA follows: TGTGCCAGCAGCGTAAGTGGAGGGAGTTCCTACAATGAGCAGTTCTTC. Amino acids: CASSVSGGSSYNEQFF.